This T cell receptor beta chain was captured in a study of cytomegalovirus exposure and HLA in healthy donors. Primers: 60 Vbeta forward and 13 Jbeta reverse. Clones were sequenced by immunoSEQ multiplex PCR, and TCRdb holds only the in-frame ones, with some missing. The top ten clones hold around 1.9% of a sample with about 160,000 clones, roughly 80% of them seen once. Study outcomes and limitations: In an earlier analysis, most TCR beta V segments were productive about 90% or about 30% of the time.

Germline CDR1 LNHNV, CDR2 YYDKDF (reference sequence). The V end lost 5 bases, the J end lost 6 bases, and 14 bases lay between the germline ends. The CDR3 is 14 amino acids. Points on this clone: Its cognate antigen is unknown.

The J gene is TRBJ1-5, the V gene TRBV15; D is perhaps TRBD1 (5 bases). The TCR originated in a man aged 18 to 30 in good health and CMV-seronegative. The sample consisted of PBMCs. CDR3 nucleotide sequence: TGTGCCACCAGCCTCGACAGTGGACCTCAGCCCCAGCATTTT. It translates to CATSLDSGPQPQHF. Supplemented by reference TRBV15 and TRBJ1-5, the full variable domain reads DAMVIQNPRYQVTQFGKPVTLSCSQTLNHNVMYWYQQKSSQAPKLLFHYYDKDFNNEADTPDNFQSRRPNTSFCFLDIRSPGLGDTAMYLCATSLDSGPQPQHFGDGTRLSIL.